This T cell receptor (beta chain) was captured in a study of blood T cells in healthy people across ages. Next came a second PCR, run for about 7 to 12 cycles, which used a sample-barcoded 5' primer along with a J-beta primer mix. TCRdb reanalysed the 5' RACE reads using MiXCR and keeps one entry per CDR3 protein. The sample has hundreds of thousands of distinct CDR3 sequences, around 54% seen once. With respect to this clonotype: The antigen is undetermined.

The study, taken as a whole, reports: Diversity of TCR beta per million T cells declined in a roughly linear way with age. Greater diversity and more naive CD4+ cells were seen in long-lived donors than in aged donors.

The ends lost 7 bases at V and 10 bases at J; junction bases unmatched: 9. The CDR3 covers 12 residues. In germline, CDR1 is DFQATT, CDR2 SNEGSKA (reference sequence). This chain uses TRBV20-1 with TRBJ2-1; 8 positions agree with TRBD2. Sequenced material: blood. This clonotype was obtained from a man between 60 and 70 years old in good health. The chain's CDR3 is CSGGRTSGEQFF. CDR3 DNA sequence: TGCAGTGGGGGAAGAACTAGCGGCGAGCAGTTCTTC.